Each of the 13 T cell receptor beta chains below was sequenced from the same sample in a study of technical replicates of blood from a few donors. The table came from immunoSEQ multiplex PCR; TCRdb's copy has only in-frame clones and leaves some out. The sample has roughly 12,000 clones; 85% to 95% are singletons. The sample consisted of PBMCs. The origin of the receptors is a human donor in good health.

This chain joins TRBV11-3 and TRBJ2-2; the D gene is possibly TRBD2 (6 bases). The germline V gene has CDR1 SGHNT and CDR2 YENEEA. This CDR3 has 15 amino acids. Trimming left V 5 bases short and J 2 bases short, with 12 bases between. CDR3 DNA: TGTGCCAGCAGCCCGGACTATTATAACACCGGGGAGCTGTTTTTT. Translating gives CASSPDYYNTGELFF.

The rearrangement joins TRBV29-1 to TRBJ2-3; 10 positions agree with TRBD2. This CDR3 has 16 amino acids. Trimming cost V 3 bases and J 6 bases; bases outside gene matches: 12. Per the germline V gene, CDR1 is SQVTM and CDR2 is ANQGSEA. The CDR3 loop reads CSVEFMSSGSGDTQYF. CDR3 nucleotides: TGCAGCGTTGAGTTCATGTCTAGCGGGAGTGGGGATACGCAGTATTTT.

The V call is TRBV4-1, the J call TRBJ2-7; TRBD1 agrees at 11 bases. The V segment lost 5 bases and the J segment 3 bases; nucleotides outside the gene matches: 6. Germline CDR1 MGHRA, CDR2 YSYEKL. The CDR3 runs 15 residues. This CDR3 reads CASSSGTGGLYEQYF. CDR3 DNA sequence: TGCGCCAGCAGCTCCGGGACAGGGGGGCTCTACGAGCAGTACTTC.

The chain joins TRBV7-2 to TRBJ2-3; D is perhaps TRBD2 (5 bases). The V end lost 5 bases, the J end lost 6 bases, and 9 bases lay between the germline ends. This CDR3 region has 12 residues. CDR1 is SGHTA, CDR2 FQGNSA, per germline. The CDR3 DNA reads as TGTGCCAGCAGCCCGGGGTATGATACGCAGTATTTT. Its protein is CASSPGYDTQYF. The full variable domain, rest sourced from reference TRBV7-2 and TRBJ2-3, is GAGVSQSPSNKVTEKGKDVELRCDPISGHTALYWYRQSLGQGLEFLIYFQGNSAPDKSGLPSDRFSAERTGGSVSTLTIQRTQQEDSAVYLCASSPGYDTQYFGPGTRLTVL.

This sequence joins TRBV10-1 and TRBJ1-1; D may be TRBD1 (5 bases). Trimming removed 0 bases at V and 5 bases at J, with 13 bases between. CDR1 and CDR2 (germline): WNHNN, SYGVQD (reference sequence). The CDR3 has 15 residues. The CDR3 sequence: CASSESRGGKTEAFF. The CDR3 DNA is TGCGCCAGCAGTGAGTCCCGGGGGGGGAAAACTGAAGCTTTCTTT.

V usage is TRBV7-6 and J usage is TRBJ1-1; TRBD1 matches 7 bases. Looked up from germline, CDR1 is SGHVS and CDR2 is FNYEAQ. Unmatched junction bases numbered 9, after V lost 2 bases and J lost 6 bases. The CDR3 totals 15 residues. CDR3 DNA sequence: TGTGCCAGCAGCTTACGGGCAGGGGGTTTTGCTGAAGCTTTCTTT. Its translation is CASSLRAGGFAEAFF.

This clone was seen a handful of times. The CDR3 coding sequence is TGTGCCAGCAGCCAAGAAGGGCTAGCGGGTTTCGTATACGAGCAGTACTTC. This sequence encodes CASSQEGLAGFVYEQYF. This chain joins TRBV4-2 and TRBJ2-7; 8 nucleotides agree with TRBD2. Germline assignment: CDR1 LGHNA and CDR2 YNFKEQ. The CDR3 totals 17 residues. V lost 0 bases and J lost 4; bases outside the gene matches: 11.

The rearrangement joins TRBV6-5 to TRBJ1-2; 10 nucleotides line up with TRBD1. The V and J ends lost 5 bases and 5 bases, in that order; junction bases with no gene match: 8. CDR1 is MNHEY, CDR2 SVGAGI, per germline. This CDR3 has 15 amino acids. CDR3 coding DNA: TGTGCCAGCAGTGGCTTGAGGGACAGGGGATATGGCTACACCTTC. This gives the protein CASSGLRDRGYGYTF.

This clone was detected once. The chain links TRBV30 to TRBJ2-5; D call uncertain. Germline V lookup: CDR1 GTSNPN, CDR2 SVGIG (reference sequence). The CDR3 sequence is 13 residues long. Trimming cost V 2 bases and J 1 base, with 8 bases left between them. For the CDR3, the DNA is TGTGCCTGGAGTAGGAGTTCCCAAGAGACCCAGTACTTC. This codes for CAWSRSSQETQYF. The entire variable domain, with the rest obtained from reference TRBV30 and TRBJ2-5, is as follows: SQTIHQWPATLVQPVGSPLSLECTVEGTSNPNLYWYRQAAGRGLQLLFYSVGIGQISSEVPQNLSASRPQDRQFILSSKKLLLSDSGFYLCAWSRSSQETQYFGPGTRLLVL.

This clone appeared a single time. The rearrangement uses TRBV19 and TRBJ1-5; 8 bases are a match to TRBD1. CDR3 length: 14 amino acids. V shed 7 bases, J shed 7 bases, and the junction held 9 bases outside the gene matches. Germline V gives CDR1 LNHDA, CDR2 SQIVND (reference sequence). CDR3 region: CASTQGTGVQPQHF. DNA for the CDR3: TGTGCCAGTACCCAAGGGACAGGAGTCCAGCCCCAGCATTTT.

This clone showed up just a few times. The V and J genes are TRBV2 and TRBJ2-1; a weak D match, TRBD2 (5 bases). The CDR3 extends over 15 amino acids. Germline assignment: CDR1 SNHLY and CDR2 FYNNEI. The V end lost 3 bases, the J end lost 7 bases, and 16 bases lay between the germline ends. CDR3 amino acids: CASSERAAGENEQFF. The CDR3 coding sequence is TGTGCCAGCAGTGAGCGGGCGGCCGGGGAGAATGAGCAGTTCTTC.

V gene TRBV15 combines with J gene TRBJ1-1; the D gene is possibly TRBD1 (6 bases). The CDR3 runs to 17 residues. V was pared by 3 bases and J by 6 bases, with 23 bases between. Germline lookup yields CDR1 LNHNV and CDR2 YYDKDF (reference sequence). The CDR3: CATSSPPGRGIRPEAFF. CDR3 bases: TGTGCCACCAGCAGCCCCCCGGGCAGGGGTATTCGTCCTGAAGCTTTCTTT. Drawing the rest from reference TRBV15 and TRBJ1-1, the complete variable domain is DAMVIQNPRYQVTQFGKPVTLSCSQTLNHNVMYWYQQKSSQAPKLLFHYYDKDFNNEADTPDNFQSRRPNTSFCFLDIRSPGLGDTAMYLCATSSPPGRGIRPEAFFGQGTRLTVV.

The chain employs TRBV5-1 and TRBJ1-6, with D perhaps TRBD1 (6 bases). The CDR3 extends over 13 amino acids. Per germline, CDR1 SGHRS and CDR2 YFSETQ. V was trimmed by 4 bases and J by 10 bases, leaving 12 bases between them. CDR3 sequence: CASSGGEESPLHF. The CDR3, as DNA: TGCGCCAGCAGCGGGGGCGAAGAGTCACCCCTCCACTTT. Variable domain in full (rest from reference TRBV5-1 and TRBJ1-6): KAGVTQTPRYLIKTRGQQVTLSCSPISGHRSVSWYQQTPGQGLQFLFEYFSETQRNKGNFPGRFSGRQFSNSRSEMNVSTLELGDSALYLCASSGGEESPLHFGNGTRLTVT.